This note documents a single TCR beta chain sequence. These data originate in a study of blood T cell repertoires in COVID-19. Study-wide background: Samples taken during acute and convalescent COVID-19 were collected in the United States, Italy and Spain.

As processed by the authors: Nucleated cell number was recorded as an estimate derived from reference gene primer amplification. TCRdb's table, derived via immunoSEQ multiplex PCR, lists solely in-frame clones and lacks some. V, J and clone size were drawn from that table, and D and trimming were deduced from the DNA. The sample includes 200,000 to 300,000 clones, about 83% of them seen just once. CDR3 length: 13 amino acids. Trimming pared 3 bases from V and 9 bases from J, leaving 12 bases between. Germline-derived CDR1 and CDR2 are SGHDN and FVKESK. V is TRBV14 and J is TRBJ2-1; perhaps TRBD2 as D (5 bases). Sequencing input: peripheral blood. The source of this sequence is a woman aged 40-49 years who had recovered from COVID-19. Written as DNA, the CDR3 is TGTGCCAGCAGCCAGGGTACTAGGACTGAGCAGTTCTTC. It is translated as CASSQGTRTEQFF.